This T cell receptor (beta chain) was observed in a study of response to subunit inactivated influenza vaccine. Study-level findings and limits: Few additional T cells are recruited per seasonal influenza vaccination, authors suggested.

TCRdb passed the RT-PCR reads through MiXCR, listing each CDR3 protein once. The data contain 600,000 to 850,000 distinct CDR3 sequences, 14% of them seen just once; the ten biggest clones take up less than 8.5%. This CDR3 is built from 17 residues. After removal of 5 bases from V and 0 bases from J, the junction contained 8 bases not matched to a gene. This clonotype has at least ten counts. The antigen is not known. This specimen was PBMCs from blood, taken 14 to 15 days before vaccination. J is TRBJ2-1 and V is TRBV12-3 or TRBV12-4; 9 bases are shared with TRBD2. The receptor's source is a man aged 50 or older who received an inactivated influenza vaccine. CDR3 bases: TGTGCCAGCAGTCCGAGGACTAGCGCATTCTCCTACAATGAGCAGTTCTTC. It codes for CASSPRTSAFSYNEQFF.